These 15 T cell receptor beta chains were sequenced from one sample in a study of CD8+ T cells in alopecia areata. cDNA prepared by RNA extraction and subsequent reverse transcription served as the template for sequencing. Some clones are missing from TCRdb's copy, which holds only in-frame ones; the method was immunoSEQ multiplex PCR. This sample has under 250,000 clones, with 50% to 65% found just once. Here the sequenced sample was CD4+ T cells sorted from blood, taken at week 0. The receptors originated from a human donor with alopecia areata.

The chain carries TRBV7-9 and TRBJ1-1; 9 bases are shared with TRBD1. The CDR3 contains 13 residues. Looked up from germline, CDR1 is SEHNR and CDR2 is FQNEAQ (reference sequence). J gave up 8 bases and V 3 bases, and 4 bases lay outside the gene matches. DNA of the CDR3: TGTGCCAGCAGCTTCGACAGGGGGAACGAAGCTTTCTTT. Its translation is CASSFDRGNEAFF.

DNA of the CDR3: TGTGCCTGGACTGGCCTAGCGAGCACAGATACGCAGTATTTT. Protein product: CAWTGLASTDTQYF. The V call is TRBV30, the J call TRBJ2-3; a weak D match, TRBD2 (6 bases). CDR3 length: 14 residues. V was shortened by 4 bases and J by 0 bases, with 11 bases between the two germline ends. Germline V CDR1 and CDR2: GTSNPN, SVGIG (reference sequence).

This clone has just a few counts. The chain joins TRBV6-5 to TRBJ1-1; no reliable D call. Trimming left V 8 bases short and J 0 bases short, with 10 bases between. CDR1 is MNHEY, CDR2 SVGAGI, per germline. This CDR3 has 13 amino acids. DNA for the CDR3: TGTGCCAGCCGCACAGCCATGAACACTGAAGCTTTCTTT. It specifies CASRTAMNTEAFF.

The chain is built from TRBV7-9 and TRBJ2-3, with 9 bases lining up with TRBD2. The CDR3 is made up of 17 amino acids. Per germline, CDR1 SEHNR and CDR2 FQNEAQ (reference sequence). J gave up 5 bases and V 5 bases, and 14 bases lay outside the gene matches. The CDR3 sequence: CASSRYAGGPRGDTQYF. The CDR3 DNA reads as TGTGCCAGCAGCCGGTATGCGGGGGGGCCCCGTGGAGATACGCAGTATTTT.

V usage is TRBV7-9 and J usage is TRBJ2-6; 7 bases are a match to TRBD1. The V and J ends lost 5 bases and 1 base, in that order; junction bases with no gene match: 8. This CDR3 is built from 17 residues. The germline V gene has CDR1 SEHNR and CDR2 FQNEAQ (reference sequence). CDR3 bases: TGTGCCAGCAGCGATAATAACAGGGGTTCTGGGGCCAACGTCCTGACTTTC. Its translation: CASSDNNRGSGANVLTF.

The CDR3 bases are TGTGCCTGGAGTGTTGGGACAACCTCTGGGGCCAACGTCCTGACTTTC. Amino acid sequence: CAWSVGTTSGANVLTF. This rearrangement joins TRBV30 to TRBJ2-6, with D perhaps matching TRBD1 (6 bases). Germline V gene sequence: CDR1 GTSNPN, CDR2 SVGIG (reference sequence). The CDR3 is made up of 16 amino acids. V lost 0 bases, J lost 0 bases, and 9 bases lay in between.

The CDR3 sequence: CSVEDRRTNTGELFF. The CDR3 DNA follows: TGCAGCGTTGAGGACAGGAGAACGAACACCGGGGAGCTGTTTTTT. The V call is TRBV29-1, the J call TRBJ2-2; 7 bases align to TRBD1. With V trimmed by 3 bases and J by 0 bases, 4 bases remained unmatched. The CDR3 has 15 residues. Germline V gene data show CDR1 as SQVTM and CDR2 as ANQGSEA.

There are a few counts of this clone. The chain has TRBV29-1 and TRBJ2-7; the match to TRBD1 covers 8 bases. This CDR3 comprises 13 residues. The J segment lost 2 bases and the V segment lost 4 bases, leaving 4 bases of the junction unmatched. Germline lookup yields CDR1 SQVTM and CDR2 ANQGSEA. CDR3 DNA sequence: TGCAGCGTTGGACAGGGGCGGACCTACGAGCAGTACTTC. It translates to CSVGQGRTYEQYF.

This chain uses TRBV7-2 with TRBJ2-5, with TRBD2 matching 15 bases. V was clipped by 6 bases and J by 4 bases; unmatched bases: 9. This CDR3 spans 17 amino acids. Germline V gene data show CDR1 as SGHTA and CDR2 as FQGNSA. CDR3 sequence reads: CASRIGLAGGLVETQYF. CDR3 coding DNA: TGTGCCAGCAGAATCGGACTAGCGGGAGGGCTCGTAGAGACCCAGTACTTC.

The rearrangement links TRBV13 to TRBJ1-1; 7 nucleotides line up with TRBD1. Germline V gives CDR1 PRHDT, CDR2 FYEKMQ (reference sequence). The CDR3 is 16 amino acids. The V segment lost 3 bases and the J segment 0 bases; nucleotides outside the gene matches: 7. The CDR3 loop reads CASSLGMGQMNTEAFF. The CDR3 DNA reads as TGTGCCAGCAGCTTGGGGATGGGACAGATGAACACTGAAGCTTTCTTT. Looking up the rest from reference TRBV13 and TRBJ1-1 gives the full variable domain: AAGVIQSPRHLIKEKRETATLKCYPIPRHDTVYWYQQGPGQDPQFLISFYEKMQSDKGSIPDRFSAQQFSDYHSELNMSSLELGDSALYFCASSLGMGQMNTEAFFGQGTRLTVV.

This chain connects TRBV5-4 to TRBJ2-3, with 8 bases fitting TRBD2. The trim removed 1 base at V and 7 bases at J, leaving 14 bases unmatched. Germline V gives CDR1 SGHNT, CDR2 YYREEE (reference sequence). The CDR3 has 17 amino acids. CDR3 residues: CASSLQTGGLGFNTQYF. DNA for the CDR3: TGTGCCAGCAGCTTGCAGACGGGGGGGCTTGGGTTTAATACGCAGTATTTT.

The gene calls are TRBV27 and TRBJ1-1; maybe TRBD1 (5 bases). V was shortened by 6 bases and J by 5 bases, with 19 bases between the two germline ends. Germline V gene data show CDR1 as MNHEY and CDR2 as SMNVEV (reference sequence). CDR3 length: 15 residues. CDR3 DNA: TGTGCCAGCAGCCGGGCGGGACCCAAAGAAACTGAAGCTTTCTTT. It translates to CASSRAGPKETEAFF.

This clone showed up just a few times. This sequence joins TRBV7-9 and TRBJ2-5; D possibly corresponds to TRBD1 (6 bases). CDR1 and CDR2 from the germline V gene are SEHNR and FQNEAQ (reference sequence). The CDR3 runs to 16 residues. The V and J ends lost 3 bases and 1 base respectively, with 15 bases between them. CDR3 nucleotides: TGTGCCAGCAGCTTCTACGGCACAGGGACCCAAGAGACCCAGTACTTC. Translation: CASSFYGTGTQETQYF.

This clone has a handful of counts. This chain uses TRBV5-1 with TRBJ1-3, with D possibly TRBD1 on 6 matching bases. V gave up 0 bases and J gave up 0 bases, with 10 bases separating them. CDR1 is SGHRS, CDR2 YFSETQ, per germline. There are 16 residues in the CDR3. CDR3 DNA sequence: TGCGCCAGCAGCTTGGCGGACAGCTACTCTGGAAACACCATATATTTT. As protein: CASSLADSYSGNTIYF.

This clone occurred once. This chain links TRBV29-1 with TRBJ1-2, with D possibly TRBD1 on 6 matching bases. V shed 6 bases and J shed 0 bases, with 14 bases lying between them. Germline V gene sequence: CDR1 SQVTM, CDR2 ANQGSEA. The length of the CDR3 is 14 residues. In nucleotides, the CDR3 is TGCAGCGTCACCCCTCGACAGGCTAACTATGGCTACACCTTC. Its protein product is CSVTPRQANYGYTF.